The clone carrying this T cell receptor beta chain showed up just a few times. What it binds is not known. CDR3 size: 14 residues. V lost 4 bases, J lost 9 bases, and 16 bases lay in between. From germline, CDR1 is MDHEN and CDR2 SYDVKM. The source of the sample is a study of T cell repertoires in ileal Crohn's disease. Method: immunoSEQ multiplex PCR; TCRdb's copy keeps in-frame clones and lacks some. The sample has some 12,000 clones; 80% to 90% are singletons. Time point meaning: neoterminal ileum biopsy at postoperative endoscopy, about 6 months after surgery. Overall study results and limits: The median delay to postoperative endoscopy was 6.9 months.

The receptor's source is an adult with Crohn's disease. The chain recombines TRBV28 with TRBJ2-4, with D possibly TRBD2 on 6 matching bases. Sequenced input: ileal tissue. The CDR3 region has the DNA TGTGCCAGCAGTTCTCCCGAGCTGGGGGGCATTCAGTACTTC. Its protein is CASSSPELGGIQYF.